This entry describes one TCR beta chain. The source of the sample is a study of blood T cell repertoires in COVID-19. Study summary: In each case, the material was cDNA or gDNA derived from T cells, B-cell-depleted T cells, or PBMCs.

In the original processing: Reference gene primer amplification gave nucleated cell count estimates. Profiling relied on immunoSEQ multiplex PCR, and the TCRdb table lists in-frame clones only, not all of them. V and J calls and clone size are copied from that table; D and trimming were computed from the DNA. This sample yields about 100,000 clones, of which around nine tenths are seen a single time; approximately 5.3% belongs to the top ten. Germline V gives CDR1 MNHNS, CDR2 SASEGT. The CDR3 totals 15 residues. V was pared by 3 bases and J by 11 bases, with 8 bases of the junction left unmatched. This receptor was identified in a human donor in a cohort sampled during active COVID-19. The sample was peripheral blood. The chain uses TRBV6-1 and TRBJ1-6; 9 positions match TRBD1. The CDR3 reads CASSEGQGARTPLHF. The CDR3, as DNA: TGTGCCAGCAGTGAGGGACAGGGAGCAAGAACACCCCTCCACTTT.